Listed here are 27 T cell receptor beta chains from one sample, sequenced in a study of CXCR3-negative and CXCR3-positive naive CD8 T cells. UMI-labeled 5' RACE TRB cDNA libraries were prepared from the cells. After re-calling the 5' RACE reads, TCRdb lists one entry per CDR3 protein, DNA absent. This sample carries about 23,000 distinct CDR3 sequences, with roughly a fifth going to the ten biggest clones. The sample consisted of memory CD8+ T cells from blood. The source is a human donor in good health. Some clones in this sample may be carry-over from other donors' samples.

The V gene is TRBV20-1, the J gene TRBJ2-7; TCRdb indicates TRBD1, and absent DNA this call remains unverified. Germline lookup yields CDR1 DFQATT and CDR2 SNEGSKA (reference sequence). CDR3 length: 13 residues. This CDR3 is CSARDTLPYEQYF.

The CDR3 sequence: CASSFGPPGGDGKLFF. The J gene is TRBJ1-4, the V gene TRBV28. The CDR3 runs 16 residues. From germline, CDR1 is MDHEN and CDR2 SYDVKM.

The V and J genes are TRBV7-8 and TRBJ1-1; the TCRdb D gene call, TRBD1, has no DNA to confirm it. CDR1 SGHVS and CDR2 FQNEAQ come from the germline V gene. The CDR3 is made up of 15 amino acids. The CDR3 here is CASSFPLQGKTEAFF.

The chain combines TRBV29-1 with TRBJ2-1; TCRdb lists TRBD2, though no DNA is available to test this call. The CDR3 is 14 residues long. Germline CDR1 reads SQVTM; CDR2 reads ANQGSEA. The CDR3 loop reads CSAGLAGDYNEQFF.

The chain combines TRBV4-3 with TRBJ2-2; without DNA, the TCRdb call of TRBD1 cannot be checked. Germline CDR1 is LGHNA and CDR2 is YSLEER. The CDR3 consists of 16 residues. This CDR3 reads CASSPPRSYLFGELFF.

This rearrangement joins TRBV12-3 or TRBV12-4 to TRBJ2-1. CDR3 length equals 15 residues. The CDR3 reads CASSFSEPAYNEQFF.

The chain links TRBV7-2 to TRBJ2-2; TCRdb's D gene call, TRBD1, goes unchecked for lack of DNA. This CDR3 has 16 amino acids. Germline values: CDR1 SGHTA, CDR2 FQGNSA. CDR3 protein: CASSPGGQGFVGELFF.

The V call is TRBV7-9, the J call TRBJ2-5; as DNA is missing, the TRBD1 call by TCRdb cannot be tested. The V gene's germline CDR1 is SEHNR and CDR2 FQNEAQ (reference sequence). The CDR3 is 13 amino acids. The CDR3 region is CASSPPAGETQYF.

J is TRBJ2-2 and V is TRBV6-1; there is no DNA to check the TCRdb D call of TRBD2. The CDR3 totals 17 residues. The germline gives CDR1 MNHNS, CDR2 SASEGT. The CDR3: CASSPTMVLANPGELFF.

This rearrangement joins TRBV4-2 to TRBJ2-1; TCRdb proposes TRBD2, but this gene call is untestable without DNA. CDR1 is LGHNA, CDR2 YNFKEQ, per germline. The CDR3 consists of 16 residues. CDR3 in amino acids: CASSQDRAAGGNEQFF.

The gene calls are TRBV6-5 and TRBJ2-3; TCRdb names TRBD1, which stays unverified in the absence of DNA. The CDR3 extends over 15 amino acids. The germline CDR1 and CDR2 sequences are MNHEY and SVGAGI. The CDR3 loop reads CASRHWDSPSSTQYF.

This chain uses TRBV29-1 with TRBJ2-2. CDR3 length: 11 residues. Germline CDR1 SQVTM, CDR2 ANQGSEA. CDR3 residues: CSVAGTGELFF.

V usage is TRBV29-1 and J usage is TRBJ2-7; absent DNA, TCRdb's TRBD1 call cannot be checked. Germline V gene data show CDR1 as SQVTM and CDR2 as ANQGSEA. The CDR3 consists of 15 residues. The CDR3 loop is CSAPTRQGLSYEQYF.

The chain links TRBV20-1 to TRBJ2-2; the TRBD2 assignment by TCRdb is unverifiable without DNA. Looked up from germline, CDR1 is DFQATT and CDR2 is SNEGSKA (reference sequence). This CDR3 is 16 amino acids long. CDR3: CSARDPAGMDTGELFF.

V and J are TRBV27 and TRBJ2-7; the D gene TCRdb calls, TRBD1, cannot be checked with no DNA. The CDR3 spans 18 residues. Germline assignment: CDR1 MNHEY and CDR2 SMNVEV (reference sequence). CDR3 loop: CASSSSTNTGTASREQYF.

The CDR3: CASRQRGGGETQYF. The chain joins TRBV6-2 or TRBV6-3 to TRBJ2-5; TCRdb picks TRBD2, but there is no DNA to check that call. The CDR3 spans 14 residues. The germline V gene encodes CDR1 MNHEY and CDR2 SVGEGT.

The rearrangement links TRBV7-6 to TRBJ1-1; TCRdb lists TRBD1, though no DNA is available to test this call. Germline CDR1 and CDR2: SGHVS and FNYEAQ. The CDR3 has 16 residues. The CDR3: CASSADRVIENTEAFF.

The chain joins TRBV2 to TRBJ2-3; TCRdb selects TRBD2, and the lack of DNA leaves this call unchecked. In germline, CDR1 is SNHLY, CDR2 FYNNEI. The CDR3 is 14 residues long. The CDR3 here is CASSELREPTTQYF.

The rearrangement joins TRBV7-9 to TRBJ2-1; the TRBD2 assignment by TCRdb is unverifiable without DNA. Germline V CDR1 and CDR2: SEHNR, FQNEAQ (reference sequence). This CDR3 is built from 15 residues. CDR3 residues: CASSDGLALINEQFF.

The CDR3 sequence: CASSYSARGTEETQYF. The chain couples TRBV6-5 to TRBJ2-5; the TRBD1 assignment by TCRdb is unverifiable without DNA. Germline V gene data show CDR1 as MNHEY and CDR2 as SVGAGI. The CDR3 spans 16 residues.

This rearrangement joins TRBV10-3 to TRBJ2-7. The CDR3 has 14 amino acids. Germline V gene lookup returns CDR1 ENHRY and CDR2 SYGVKD. CDR3 region: CAISGKDSSYEQYF.

The chain has TRBV27 and TRBJ2-3. The length of the CDR3 is 13 residues. Germline lookup yields CDR1 MNHEY and CDR2 SMNVEV (reference sequence). This CDR3 reads CASSLQFTDTQYF.

The chain links TRBV15 to TRBJ1-5; TCRdb indicates TRBD1, and absent DNA this call remains unverified. The CDR3 length is 17 residues. Germline V gene sequence: CDR1 LNHNV, CDR2 YYDKDF (reference sequence). CDR3 region: CATSKGQGVLSNQPQHF.

The genes are TRBV29-1 and TRBJ2-7; the D call of TRBD2 rests on TCRdb alone, since no DNA is present to check it. Germline CDR1 and CDR2: SQVTM and ANQGSEA. The CDR3 is made up of 13 amino acids. The CDR3 loop reads CSFSRRGVYEQYF.

The chain has TRBV7-2 and TRBJ2-1; TCRdb picks TRBD2, but there is no DNA to check that call. CDR3 length equals 14 residues. Germline values: CDR1 SGHTA, CDR2 FQGNSA. CDR3 in amino acids: CASSSGLLYNEQFF.

The chain combines TRBV7-9 with TRBJ2-2; checking the TCRdb D call of TRBD1 is not possible without DNA. This CDR3 spans 15 amino acids. The V gene's germline CDR1 is SEHNR and CDR2 FQNEAQ (reference sequence). CDR3 in amino acids: CASSFGQTRPGELFF.

V and J are TRBV21-1 and TRBJ2-3. TRBV21-1 is deemed a pseudogene. This CDR3 is built from 13 residues. The CDR3: CASSKDFLDTQYF.